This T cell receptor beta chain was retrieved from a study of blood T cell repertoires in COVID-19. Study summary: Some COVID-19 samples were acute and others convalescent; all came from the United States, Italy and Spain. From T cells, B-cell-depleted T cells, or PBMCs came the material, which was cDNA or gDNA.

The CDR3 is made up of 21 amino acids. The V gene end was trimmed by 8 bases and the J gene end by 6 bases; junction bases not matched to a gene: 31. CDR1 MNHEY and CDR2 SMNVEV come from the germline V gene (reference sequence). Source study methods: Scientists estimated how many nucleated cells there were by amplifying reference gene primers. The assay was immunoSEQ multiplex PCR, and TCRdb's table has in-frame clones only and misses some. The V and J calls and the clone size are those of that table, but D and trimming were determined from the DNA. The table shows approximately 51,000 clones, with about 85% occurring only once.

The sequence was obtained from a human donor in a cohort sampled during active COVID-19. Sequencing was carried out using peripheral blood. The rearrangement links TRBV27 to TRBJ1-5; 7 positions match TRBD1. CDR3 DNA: TGTGCCAGCCCGTTAGGATTCCATCACCCGAGACAGGGATTAGGAGGTCAGCCCCAGCATTTT. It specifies CASPLGFHHPRQGLGGQPQHF.